This entry describes one T cell receptor (beta chain). The assay was immunoSEQ multiplex PCR, and TCRdb's table has in-frame clones only and misses some. The table records 91,000 or so clones, 95% of them present only once. This record belongs to a study of technical replicates of blood from a few donors. Per the germline V gene, CDR1 is SGHRS and CDR2 is YFSETQ. V shed 4 bases and J 6 bases; nucleotides not matched to a gene: 11. This CDR3 is built from 15 residues. The sequence was collected from a human donor in good health. V gene TRBV5-1 combines with J gene TRBJ2-3, with 7 bases that match TRBD1. What was sequenced was T cells isolated from PBMCs. CDR3 in amino acids: CASSPIVGGADTQYF. CDR3 nucleotide sequence: TGCGCCAGCAGCCCCATTGTAGGGGGCGCGGATACGCAGTATTTT.